This T cell receptor beta chain was observed in a study of blood T cell repertoires in COVID-19. Some clones are missing from TCRdb's copy, which holds only in-frame ones; the method was immunoSEQ multiplex PCR. The sample includes under 140,000 clones, less than 85% seen only once; the top ten take around 4%. This CDR3 region has 16 residues. CDR1 is KGHDR and CDR2 is SFDVKD in the germline V gene. Trimming pared 11 bases from V and 1 base from J, leaving 20 bases between. This clonotype originated in an elderly woman with acute or convalescent COVID-19. The chain joins TRBV24-1 to TRBJ1-3; D remains unclear. The sequenced material came from peripheral blood. Here the CDR3 reads CANEPRGLRSGNTIYF. CDR3 sequence (DNA): TGTGCCAACGAACCTCGAGGGCTCCGATCTGGAAACACCATATATTTT.